The 20 T cell receptor beta chains reported below all come from one sample, sequenced in a study of T-cell memory formation after mild COVID-19. TCRdb reanalysed the 5' RACE reads using MiXCR and keeps one entry per CDR3 protein. The sample holds 100,000 to 150,000 distinct CDR3 sequences, about 6.5% seen once. Source material: PBMCs or a T cell subset sorted from them (not recorded which). The receptors come from an adult woman who had mild COVID-19 (a few samples of this study predate the infection). Cell type and time point are not known.

This clonotype was found a few times. The rearrangement uses TRBV21-1 and TRBJ2-1; the DNA was not compared with TRBD1, the D call given in the table. TRBV21-1 is a pseudogene segment. The CDR3 is made up of 16 amino acids. As DNA, the CDR3 is TGTGCCAGCACCCACGGAGGTTTTATCCGGGACAATGAGCAGTTCTTC. Amino acids: CASTHGGFIRDNEQFF.

This clonotype has a count of ten or more. This chain uses TRBV6-1 with TRBJ1-2; D remains unclear. Germline-derived CDR1 and CDR2 are MNHNS and SASEGT. V was shortened by 0 bases and J by 4 bases, with 9 bases between the two germline ends. The CDR3 is made up of 14 amino acids. CDR3 DNA: TGTGCCAGCAGTGAAGCAAAACAGACCTATGGCTACACCTTC. It is translated as CASSEAKQTYGYTF.

The chain has TRBV6-5 and TRBJ2-7; TRBD1 matches at 8 bases. Germline trimming cut 6 bases from V and 9 bases from J; bases unmatched to any gene: 10. Germline CDR1 MNHEY, CDR2 SVGAGI. This CDR3 has 13 residues. The CDR3: CASRTWTGMGQYF. CDR3 DNA sequence: TGTGCCAGCAGAACCTGGACAGGGATGGGGCAGTACTTC.

This clonotype was observed many times. In DNA form, the CDR3 reads TGTGCCAGCAGCTTAGTCCCACCAACAGGGGGCAAGGGCAAAAACATTCAGTACTTC. Translation gives CASSLVPPTGGKGKNIQYF. The V gene is TRBV7-6, the J gene TRBJ2-4, with 9 bases identical to TRBD1. The CDR3 has 19 amino acids. The J segment lost 3 bases and the V segment lost 1 base, leaving 13 bases of the junction unmatched. Looked up from germline, CDR1 is SGHVS and CDR2 is FNYEAQ.

This clonotype was detected a few times. The chain uses TRBV30 and TRBJ2-7, with D perhaps being TRBD1 or TRBD2 (5 bases each). There are 19 residues in the CDR3. Germline lookup yields CDR1 GTSNPN and CDR2 SVGIG (reference sequence). V was trimmed by 0 bases and J by 0 bases, leaving 24 bases between them. CDR3 protein: CAWSVGRTFPSPFSYEQYF. Here the CDR3 DNA reads TGTGCCTGGAGTGTGGGACGGACCTTTCCCTCCCCCTTCTCCTACGAGCAGTACTTC.

This clonotype has just a few counts. The rearrangement links TRBV10-3 to TRBJ2-4, with a tentative D call TRBD1 (5 bases). The germline V gene encodes CDR1 ENHRY and CDR2 SYGVKD. CDR3 length: 15 residues. Trimming stripped 4 bases from V and 0 bases from J, with 10 bases between. CDR3 sequence: CAISGTNLAKNIQYF. In nucleotides, the CDR3 is TGTGCCATCAGTGGGACAAACCTAGCCAAAAACATTCAGTACTTC.

This clonotype has just a few counts. The chain uses TRBV27 and TRBJ2-7, with a weak D call TRBD2 (7 bases). The CDR3 is 18 amino acids. V lost 6 bases to trimming and J lost 5 bases, with 29 bases between them. Looked up from germline, CDR1 is MNHEY and CDR2 is SMNVEV (reference sequence). The CDR3 sequence is CASRARGQSGGSLNEQYF. In DNA, the CDR3 is TGTGCCAGCAGGGCCAGGGGTCAGTCGGGCGGGAGTTTAAACGAGCAGTACTTC.

This clonotype has more than one count but fewer than ten. This chain joins TRBV7-3 and TRBJ2-5; tentative D call: TRBD1 (7 bases). The germline V gene encodes CDR1 SGHTA and CDR2 FQGTGA. The V and J ends lost 5 bases and 3 bases respectively, with 19 bases between them. This CDR3 has 16 amino acids. CDR3 region: CASSPQAGTVKETQYF. CDR3 bases: TGTGCCAGCAGCCCCCAGGCGGGGACAGTCAAAGAGACCCAGTACTTC.

This chain joins TRBV24-1 and TRBJ2-2; tentative D call: TRBD1 (6 bases). The CDR3 has 15 amino acids. From germline, CDR1 is KGHDR and CDR2 SFDVKD. The V end lost 3 bases, the J end lost 7 bases, and 14 bases lay between the germline ends. CDR3 DNA sequence: TGTGCCACCAGTGATCCCTCTTCGACAGGCGGGGAGCTGTTTTTT. Protein: CATSDPSSTGGELFF.

This clonotype showed up just a few times. The chain couples TRBV4-3 to TRBJ1-2, with D uncertain. The CDR3 loop spans 17 amino acids. V was cut by 4 bases and J by 4 bases, with 22 bases left in between. Germline V gene lookup returns CDR1 LGHNA and CDR2 YSLEER. CDR3 nucleotide sequence: TGCGCCAGCAGCCCCGCCCGGGAGCTGCCGGGCATCTATGGCTACACCTTC. It translates to CASSPARELPGIYGYTF.

Many counts were recorded for this clonotype. V is TRBV10-3 and J is TRBJ2-5; D gene uncertain. The CDR3 spans 11 residues. The V and J ends lost 3 bases and 5 bases respectively, with 4 bases between them. CDR1 ENHRY and CDR2 SYGVKD come from the germline V gene. The DNA of the CDR3 is TGTGCCATCAGTGATAGGGAGACCCAGTACTTC. It codes for CAISDRETQYF.

This clonotype was picked up a small number of times. The rearrangement uses TRBV9 and TRBJ2-5; weak D call: TRBD2 (5 bases). V lost 4 bases and J lost 4, with 14 bases in between. The CDR3 loop spans 14 amino acids. Germline V gives CDR1 SGDLS, CDR2 YYNGEE. The CDR3 here is CASSLGTRAETQYF. The DNA for the CDR3 is TGTGCCAGCAGCCTCGGAACGAGGGCAGAGACCCAGTACTTC.

The sample holds many counts of this clonotype. The chain links TRBV5-1 to TRBJ2-7; D is unresolved. The V end was cut by 0 bases, the J end by 1 base, with 8 bases between. Germline V gives CDR1 SGHRS, CDR2 YFSETQ. The CDR3 has 14 residues. The CDR3 loop reads CASSLGAGSYEQYF. The CDR3 DNA follows: TGCGCCAGCAGCTTGGGGGCAGGTTCCTACGAGCAGTACTTC.

This clonotype was seen more than once but under ten times. The CDR3 sequence: CASSFYRGRDNYGYTF. Here the CDR3 DNA reads TGTGCCAGCAGTTTCTACAGGGGAAGAGATAACTATGGCTACACCTTC. This sequence joins TRBV12-3 or TRBV12-4 and TRBJ1-2; 7 bases match TRBD1. Trimming removed 3 bases from V and 1 base from J; junction bases left unmatched: 8. The CDR3 is made up of 16 amino acids.

In this sample, this clonotype turned up many times. CDR3 nucleotide sequence: TGTGCCAGCAGCATCGGGACTAGAAATGAGCAGTTCTTC. Protein product: CASSIGTRNEQFF. The J gene is TRBJ2-1, the V gene TRBV7-3; 8 bases match TRBD2. This CDR3 region has 13 residues. Trimming took 5 bases from V and 7 from J; bases not matched to a gene: 4. Germline values: CDR1 SGHTA, CDR2 FQGTGA. The entire variable domain, with the rest obtained from reference TRBV7-3 and TRBJ2-1, is as follows: GAGVSQTPSNKVTEKGKYVELRCDPISGHTALYWYRQSLGQGPEFLIYFQGTGAADDSGLPNDRFFAVRPEGSVSTLKIQRTERGDSAVYLCASSIGTRNEQFFGPGTRLTVL.

The gene calls are TRBV3-1 and TRBJ2-7; D is undetermined. The V gene's germline CDR1 is LGHDT and CDR2 YNNKEL (reference sequence). There are 12 residues in the CDR3. The V end lost 1 base, the J end lost 4 bases, and 5 bases lay between the germline ends. The CDR3 DNA follows: TGTGCCAGCAGCCAAGTAATTTACGAGCAGTACTTC. This codes for CASSQVIYEQYF.

V and J are TRBV7-2 and TRBJ2-1; D unresolved. Germline CDR1 and CDR2: SGHTA and FQGNSA. V shed 6 bases and J shed 0 bases, with 12 bases lying between them. The CDR3 consists of 15 residues. CDR3 sequence (DNA): TGTGCCAGCAGTGAAGGTCCAGGCTCCTACAATGAGCAGTTCTTC. This gives the protein CASSEGPGSYNEQFF.

This chain connects TRBV4-1 to TRBJ1-4; D remains unclear. Trimming left V 1 base short and J 5 bases short, with 11 bases between. The CDR3 covers 15 residues. The V gene's germline CDR1 is MGHRA and CDR2 YSYEKL. Here the CDR3 reads CASSQVGSQNEKLFF. Here the CDR3 DNA reads TGCGCCAGCAGCCAAGTCGGCAGCCAGAATGAAAAACTGTTTTTT.

At least ten counts were recorded for this clonotype. The chain is built from TRBV7-2 and TRBJ2-7; D assignment may be TRBD1 or TRBD2 (5 bases each). Germline V gene sequence: CDR1 SGHTA, CDR2 FQGNSA. The CDR3 totals 14 residues. V lost 4 bases, J lost 9 bases, and 19 bases lay in between. The chain's CDR3 is CASSYEGTTPRQYF. In DNA form, the CDR3 reads TGTGCCAGCAGCTACGAGGGGACCACCCCTCGGCAGTACTTC.

This clonotype was seen a handful of times. The chain combines TRBV10-3 with TRBJ1-2; no reliable D call. The V end lost 7 bases, the J end lost 3 bases, and 12 bases lay between the germline ends. Germline loops: CDR1 ENHRY, CDR2 SYGVKD. The CDR3 loop spans 13 amino acids. The CDR3 coding sequence is TGTGCCATCATGGGCGTGGGATACTATGGCTACACCTTC. It specifies CAIMGVGYYGYTF.